This paragraph reports one T cell receptor beta chain. This sample stems from a study of T-cell reconstitution after alpha-beta-depleted transplantation in children. Construction of the TCRbeta library involved unique molecular identifiers. TCRdb called the PCR reads again in MiXCR, with one record for every CDR3 protein. This table holds around 530,000 distinct CDR3 sequences, 30% to 35% found once. This CDR3 spans 15 amino acids. CDR1 and CDR2 from the germline V gene are WSHSY and SAAADI. V was shortened by 3 bases and J by 1 base, with 10 bases between the two germline ends. This clonotype was obtained from a human donor who donated a stem cell graft to a child with aplastic anemia. The genes are TRBV10-2 and TRBJ1-5; D is unclear. Source: PBMCs from the stem cell graft donor, taken from the stem cell graft. This chain's CDR3 is CASSDRGGSNQPQHF. CDR3 bases: TGCGCCAGCAGTGACAGAGGAGGAAGCAATCAGCCCCAGCATTTT.